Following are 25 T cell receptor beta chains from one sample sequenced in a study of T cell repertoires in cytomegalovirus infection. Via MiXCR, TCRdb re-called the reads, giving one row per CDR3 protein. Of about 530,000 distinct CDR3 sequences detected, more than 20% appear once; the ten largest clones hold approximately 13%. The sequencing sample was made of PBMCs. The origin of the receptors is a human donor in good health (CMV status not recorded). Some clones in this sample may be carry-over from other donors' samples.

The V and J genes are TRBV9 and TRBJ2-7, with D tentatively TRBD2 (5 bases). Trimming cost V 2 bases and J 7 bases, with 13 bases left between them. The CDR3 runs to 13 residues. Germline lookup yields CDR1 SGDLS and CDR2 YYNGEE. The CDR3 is CASSVATREEQYF. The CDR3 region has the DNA TGTGCCAGCAGCGTCGCTACTAGGGAGGAGCAGTACTTC.

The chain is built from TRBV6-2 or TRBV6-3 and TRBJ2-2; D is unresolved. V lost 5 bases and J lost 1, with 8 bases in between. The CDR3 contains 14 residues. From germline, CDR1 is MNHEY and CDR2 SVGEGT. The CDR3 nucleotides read TGTGCCAGCAGTATGGGCGTGAACACCGGGGAGCTGTTTTTT. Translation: CASSMGVNTGELFF.

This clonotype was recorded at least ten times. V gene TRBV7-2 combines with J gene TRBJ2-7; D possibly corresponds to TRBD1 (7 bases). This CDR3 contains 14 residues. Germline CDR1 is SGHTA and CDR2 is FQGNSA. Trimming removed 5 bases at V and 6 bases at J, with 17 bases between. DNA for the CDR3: TGTGCCAGCAGCCAGGGGGGAAGTCGAGCCGAGCAGTACTTC. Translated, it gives CASSQGGSRAEQYF.

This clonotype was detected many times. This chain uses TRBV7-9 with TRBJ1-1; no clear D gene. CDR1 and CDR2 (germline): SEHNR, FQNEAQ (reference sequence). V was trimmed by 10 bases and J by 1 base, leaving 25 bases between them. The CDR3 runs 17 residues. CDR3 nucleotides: TGTGCCATATATCCACCCTCCGTCCGACACCAGAACACTGAAGCTTTCTTT. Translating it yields CAIYPPSVRHQNTEAFF.

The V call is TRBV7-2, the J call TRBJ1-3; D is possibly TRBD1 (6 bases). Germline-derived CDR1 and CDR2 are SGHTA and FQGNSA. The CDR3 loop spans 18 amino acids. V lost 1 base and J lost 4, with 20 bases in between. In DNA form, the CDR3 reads TGTGCCAGCAGCTTAGTGTGGGGGGGCCCCGGTGGCGGAAACACCATATATTTT. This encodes CASSLVWGGPGGGNTIYF.

The CDR3 loop is CSALDGGFIQYF. The DNA for the CDR3 is TGCAGTGCTTTGGACGGAGGATTCATTCAGTACTTC. V gene TRBV20-1 combines with J gene TRBJ2-4; tentatively, D is TRBD2 (5 bases). The ends were cut back, 5 bases at V and 9 bases at J, with 14 bases in the middle. The CDR3 runs to 12 residues. Germline assignment: CDR1 DFQATT and CDR2 SNEGSKA (reference sequence).

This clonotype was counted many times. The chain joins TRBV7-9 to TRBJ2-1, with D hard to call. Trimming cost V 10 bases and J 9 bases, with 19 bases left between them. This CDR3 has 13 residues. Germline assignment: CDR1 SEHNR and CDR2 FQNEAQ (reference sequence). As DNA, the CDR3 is TGTGCCATCCCGACCCTCCTTTTGGGTGAGCAGTTCTTC. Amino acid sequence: CAIPTLLLGEQFF.

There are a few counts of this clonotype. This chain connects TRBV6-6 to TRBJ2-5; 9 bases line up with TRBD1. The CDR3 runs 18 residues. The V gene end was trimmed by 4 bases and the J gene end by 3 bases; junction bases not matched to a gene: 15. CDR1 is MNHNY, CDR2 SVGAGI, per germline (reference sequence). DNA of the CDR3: TGTGCCAGCAGTTCCCTCGCCCCCGGGACAGGGACAGAAGAGACCCAGTACTTC. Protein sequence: CASSSLAPGTGTEETQYF.

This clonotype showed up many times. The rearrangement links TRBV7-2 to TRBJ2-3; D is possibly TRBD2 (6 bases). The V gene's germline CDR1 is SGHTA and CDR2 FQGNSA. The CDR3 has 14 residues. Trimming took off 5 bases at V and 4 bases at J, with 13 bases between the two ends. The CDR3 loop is CASSPRLASDTQYF. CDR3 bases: TGTGCCAGCAGCCCCCGCCTAGCGTCAGATACGCAGTATTTT.

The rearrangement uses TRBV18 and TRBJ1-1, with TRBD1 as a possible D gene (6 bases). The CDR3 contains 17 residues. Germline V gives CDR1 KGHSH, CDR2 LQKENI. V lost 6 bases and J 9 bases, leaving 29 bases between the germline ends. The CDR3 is CASSPRQERAAAQKAFF. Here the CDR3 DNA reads TGTGCCAGCTCCCCTCGACAGGAGCGAGCCGCCGCTCAAAAAGCTTTCTTT.

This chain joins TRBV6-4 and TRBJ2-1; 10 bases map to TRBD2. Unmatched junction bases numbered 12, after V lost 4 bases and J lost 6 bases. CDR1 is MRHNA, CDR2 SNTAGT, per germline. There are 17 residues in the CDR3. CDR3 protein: CASSAGTFLAGVNEQFF. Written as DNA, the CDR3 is TGTGCCAGCAGTGCGGGTACTTTCCTAGCGGGAGTCAATGAGCAGTTCTTC.

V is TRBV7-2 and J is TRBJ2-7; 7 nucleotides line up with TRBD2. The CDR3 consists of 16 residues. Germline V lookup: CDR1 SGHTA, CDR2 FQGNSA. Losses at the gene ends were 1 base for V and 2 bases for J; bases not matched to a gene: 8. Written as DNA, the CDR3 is TGTGCCAGCAGCTTAGTGGCTAGCGGCCCCCCCTACGAGCAGTACTTC. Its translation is CASSLVASGPPYEQYF.

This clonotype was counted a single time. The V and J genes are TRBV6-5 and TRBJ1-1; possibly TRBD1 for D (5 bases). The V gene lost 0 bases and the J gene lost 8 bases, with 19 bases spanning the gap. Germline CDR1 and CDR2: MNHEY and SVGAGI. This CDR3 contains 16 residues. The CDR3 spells CASSYSSIGGAQEAFF. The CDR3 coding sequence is TGTGCCAGCAGTTACTCGTCGATTGGGGGTGCACAGGAAGCTTTCTTT.

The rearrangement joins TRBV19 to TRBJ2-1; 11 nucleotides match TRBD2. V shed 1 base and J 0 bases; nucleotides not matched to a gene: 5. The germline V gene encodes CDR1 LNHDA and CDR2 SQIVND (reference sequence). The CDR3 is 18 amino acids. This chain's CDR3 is CASSIVASGRFSYNEQFF. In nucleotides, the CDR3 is TGTGCCAGTAGTATAGTGGCTAGCGGGAGGTTCTCCTACAATGAGCAGTTCTTC.

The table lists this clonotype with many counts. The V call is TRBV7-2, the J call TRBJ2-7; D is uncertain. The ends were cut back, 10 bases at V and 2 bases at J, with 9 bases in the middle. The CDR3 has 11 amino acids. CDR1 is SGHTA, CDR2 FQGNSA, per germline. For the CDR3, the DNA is TGTGCCACCCTCTGCCCCTACGAGCAGTACGTC. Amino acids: CATLCPYEQYV.

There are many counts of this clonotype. The CDR3 nucleotides are TGTGCCAGTGGGGGGACGCCCACAATCTACAATGAGCAGTTCTTC. Translated: CASGGTPTIYNEQFF. The V and J genes are TRBV7-2 and TRBJ2-1, with D perhaps TRBD2 (6 bases). V shed 9 bases and J shed 3 bases, with 18 bases lying between them. Germline CDR1 SGHTA, CDR2 FQGNSA. The CDR3 loop spans 15 amino acids.

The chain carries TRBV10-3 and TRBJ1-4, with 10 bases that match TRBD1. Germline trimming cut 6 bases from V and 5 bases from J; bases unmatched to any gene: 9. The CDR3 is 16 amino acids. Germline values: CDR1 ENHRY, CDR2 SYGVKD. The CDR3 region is CAISNRGQGRNEKLFF. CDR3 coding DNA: TGTGCCATCAGCAACAGGGGACAGGGGAGAAATGAAAAACTGTTTTTT.

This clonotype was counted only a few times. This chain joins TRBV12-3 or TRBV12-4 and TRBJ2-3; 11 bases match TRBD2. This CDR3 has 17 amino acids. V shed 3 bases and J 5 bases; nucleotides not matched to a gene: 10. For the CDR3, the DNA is TGTGCCAGCAGTTTCGGTTTGTTTAGCGGGAGGGAAGATACGCAGTATTTT. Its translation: CASSFGLFSGREDTQYF.

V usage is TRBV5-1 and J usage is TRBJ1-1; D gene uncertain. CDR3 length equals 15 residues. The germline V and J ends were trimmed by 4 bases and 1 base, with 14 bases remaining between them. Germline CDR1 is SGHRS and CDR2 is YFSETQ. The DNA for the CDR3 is TGCGCCAGCAGCCTCCGGAGCACAGCGAACACTGAAGCTTTCTTT. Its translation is CASSLRSTANTEAFF.

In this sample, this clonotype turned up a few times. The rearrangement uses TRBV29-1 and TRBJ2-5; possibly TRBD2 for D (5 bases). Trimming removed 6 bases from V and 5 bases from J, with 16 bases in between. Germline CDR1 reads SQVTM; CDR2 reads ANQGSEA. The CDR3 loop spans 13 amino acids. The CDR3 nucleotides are TGCAGCGTGGTCGGGAATGGGAAGGAGACCCAGTACTTC. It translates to CSVVGNGKETQYF.

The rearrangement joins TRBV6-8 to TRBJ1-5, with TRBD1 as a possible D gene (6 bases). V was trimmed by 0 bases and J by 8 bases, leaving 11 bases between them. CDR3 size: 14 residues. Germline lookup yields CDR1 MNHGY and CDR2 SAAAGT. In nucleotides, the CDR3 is TGTGCCAGCAGTTACTCCCTGGAGGGGGAGCCCCAGCATTTT. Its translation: CASSYSLEGEPQHF.

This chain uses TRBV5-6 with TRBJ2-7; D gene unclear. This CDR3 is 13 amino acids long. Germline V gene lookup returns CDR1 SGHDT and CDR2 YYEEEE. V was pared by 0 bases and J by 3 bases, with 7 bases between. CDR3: CASSLVQFYEQYV. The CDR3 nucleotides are TGTGCCAGCAGCTTGGTACAGTTCTACGAGCAGTACGTC.

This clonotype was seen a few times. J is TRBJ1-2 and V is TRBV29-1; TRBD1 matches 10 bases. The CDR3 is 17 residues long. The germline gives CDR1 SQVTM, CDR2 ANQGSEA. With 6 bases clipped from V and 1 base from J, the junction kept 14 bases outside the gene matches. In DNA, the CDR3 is TGCAGCGTACTCCCTAAGACCGGGACAGGGGTTAACTATGGCTACACCTTC. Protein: CSVLPKTGTGVNYGYTF.

This chain's CDR3 is CASSSQTGRDTEAFF. CDR3 DNA: TGCGCCAGCAGCTCACAGACAGGGAGGGACACTGAAGCTTTCTTT. The chain has TRBV5-1 and TRBJ1-1; 7 positions agree with TRBD1. The CDR3 sequence is 15 residues long. Germline CDR1 and CDR2: SGHRS and YFSETQ. The trim removed 3 bases at V and 3 bases at J, leaving 8 bases unmatched.

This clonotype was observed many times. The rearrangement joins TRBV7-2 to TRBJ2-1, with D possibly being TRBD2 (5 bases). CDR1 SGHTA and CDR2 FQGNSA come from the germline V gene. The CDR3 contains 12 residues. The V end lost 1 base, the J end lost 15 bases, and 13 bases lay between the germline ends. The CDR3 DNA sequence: TGTGCCAGCAGCTTAGAGAGGGTAGGCCCGTTCTTC. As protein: CASSLERVGPFF.